The rows below give T cell receptor beta chains drawn from one sample of a study of PD-L1 blockade in urothelial cancer. Produced via immunoSEQ multiplex PCR; TCRdb's table is partial and in-frame only. There are 20,000 to 25,000 clones in the sample; roughly 89% occur only once, and about 10% lies in the top ten. Source: PBMCs, taken around atezolizumab (anti-PD-L1) treatment. Every receptor here comes from a woman aged 55-70 years with urothelial cancer. Both conserved end residues are part of each CDR3. Where a row states a size, it is once, few, many or the class of an expanded clone; other rows omit it.

j_call v_call clone_size cdr3_aa
TRBJ1-1 TRBV18 NA CASSYMNTEAFF
TRBJ2-7 TRBV29-1 NA CSVKGHPTYEQYF
TRBJ2-2 TRBV13 NA CASSERTGADTGELFF
TRBJ2-2 TRBV4-3 NA CASSQGENTGELFF
TRBJ1-5 TRBV19 NA CASSIPTAFYQPQHF
TRBJ2-7 TRBV10-1 NA CASSEPRGGAGGSYEQYF
TRBJ2-3 TRBV7-3 NA CASSLGSFRTDTQYF
TRBJ2-4 TRBV6-1 NA CASHEPGGKNIQYF
TRBJ2-1 TRBV19 NA CASSIAVGGVGYNEQFF
TRBJ1-1 TRBV27 NA CASSPIDLQGLNTEAFF
TRBJ2-1 TRBV10-1 once CASSDSGLAGGFNEQFF
TRBJ2-3 TRBV5-4 NA CASSLSGNTDTQYF
TRBJ2-3 TRBV7-2 NA CASSLRRAGRLVTDTQYF
TRBJ2-1 TRBV7-2 NA CASSFSGWGGSYNEQFF
TRBJ1-3 TRBV11-2 few CASSLDRANTIYF
TRBJ2-2 TRBV7-2 once CASSLDSAGGELFF
TRBJ2-7 TRBV7-2 NA CASSLASASGQVLAYEQYF
TRBJ2-2 TRBV29-1 NA CSVMVGNTGELFF
TRBJ1-3 TRBV4-2 NA CASSQGESSGNTIYF
TRBJ2-3 TRBV5-1 NA CASILGGSTDTQYF
TRBJ2-2 TRBV6-4 NA CASSDNRGGTGELFF
TRBJ1-4 TRBV5-1 NA CASSEERDREKLFF
TRBJ1-3 TRBV7-2 NA CASSLNPTDSGNTIYF
TRBJ2-7 TRBV7-6 NA CASSFFPGTSGTEQYF